This TCR beta chain is drawn from a study of identical twins. This clonotype was seen ten or more times. Its antigen is not known. TCRdb re-called the 5' RACE reads through MiXCR, storing one row per CDR3 protein. The sample holds 310,000 or so distinct CDR3 sequences, less than 9% seen once. The ends were cut back, 2 bases at V and 5 bases at J, with 16 bases in the middle. The CDR3 runs to 17 residues. Germline V lookup: CDR1 SGHAT, CDR2 FQNNGV. General observations from the study: Invariant cells of the MAIT and iNKT types might have partly distorted the zero-insertion analyses. Whereas memory repertoires showed no such difference, abundant cord blood beta clonotypes carried fewer insertions.

The sample also formed part of further work on yellow fever vaccine responses in identical twins.

The TCR originated in a woman younger than 30 in good health. The sequenced material came from memory (CD45RO+) T cells sorted from blood. The J gene is TRBJ1-6, the V gene TRBV11-2; TRBD1 might be the D (6 bases). The CDR3 DNA follows: TGTGCCAGCAGCTTACGTGATCGCGGGGGGCATAATTCACCCCTCCACTTT. Protein: CASSLRDRGGHNSPLHF.